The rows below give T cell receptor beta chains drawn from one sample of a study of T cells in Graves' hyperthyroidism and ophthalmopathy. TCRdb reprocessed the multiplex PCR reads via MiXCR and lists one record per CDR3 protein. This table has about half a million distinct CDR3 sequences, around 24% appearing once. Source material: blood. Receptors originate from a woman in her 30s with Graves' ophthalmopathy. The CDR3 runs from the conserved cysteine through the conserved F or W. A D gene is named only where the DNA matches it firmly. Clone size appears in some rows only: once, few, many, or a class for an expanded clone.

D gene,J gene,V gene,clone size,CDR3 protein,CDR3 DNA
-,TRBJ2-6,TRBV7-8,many,CASSFWDSGANVLTF,TGTGCCAGCAGCTTTTGGGACTCTGGGGCCAACGTCCTGACTTTC
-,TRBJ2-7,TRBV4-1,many,CASSQATQGRSYEQYF,TGCGCCAGCAGCCAAGCGACTCAGGGTCGCTCCTACGAGCAGTACTTC
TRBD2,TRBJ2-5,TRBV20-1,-,CSALSGGDKETQYF,TGCAGTGCTTTGAGCGGGGGAGATAAAGAGACCCAGTACTTC
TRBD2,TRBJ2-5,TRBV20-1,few,CSAAGGRYQETQYF,TGCAGTGCTGCGGGGGGGCGGTATCAAGAGACCCAGTACTTC
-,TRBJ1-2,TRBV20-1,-,CSARDRSRGGYGYTF,TGCAGTGCTAGAGATCGAAGTCGCGGGGGCTATGGCTACACCTTC
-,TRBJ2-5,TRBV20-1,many,CSARTQLVVETQYF,TGCAGTGCTAGAACTCAGTTGGTTGTGGAGACCCAGTACTTC
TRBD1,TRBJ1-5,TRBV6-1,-,CASSRDQGGAIQPQHF,TGTGCCAGCAGCAGGGACCAGGGGGGGGCGATTCAGCCCCAGCATTTT
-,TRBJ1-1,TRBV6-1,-,CASSARYRSVANTEAFF,TGTGCCAGCAGTGCTAGATACAGGTCGGTGGCGAACACTGAAGCTTTCTTT
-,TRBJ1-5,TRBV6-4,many,CASSPALTGQFRQPQHF,TGTGCCAGCAGCCCCGCCCTTACAGGGCAGTTTCGTCAGCCCCAGCATTTT
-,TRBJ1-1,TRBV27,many,CASSLGLPNTEAFF,TGTGCCAGCAGTTTGGGCCTCCCGAACACTGAAGCTTTCTTT
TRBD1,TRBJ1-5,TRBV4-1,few,CASSQERGRGHQPQHF,TGCGCCAGCAGCCAAGAAAGGGGCAGGGGGCATCAGCCCCAGCATTTT
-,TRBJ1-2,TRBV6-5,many,CAINWGGSLYGYTF,TGTGCCATCAATTGGGGTGGCAGCCTCTATGGCTACACCTTC
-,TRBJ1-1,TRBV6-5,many,CASSYNTNTEAFF,TGTGCCAGCAGTTACAACACGAACACTGAAGCTTTCTTT
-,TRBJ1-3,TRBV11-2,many,CASSLAGSNTIYF,TGTGCCAGCAGCTTAGCGGGGTCAAACACCATATATTTT
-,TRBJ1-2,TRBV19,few,CASSPNGRRFGYTF,TGTGCCAGTAGCCCAAACGGGCGGAGGTTTGGCTACACCTTC
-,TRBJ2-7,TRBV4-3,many,CASSQGVFNYEQYF,TGCGCCAGCAGCCAAGGGGTCTTTAACTACGAGCAGTACTTC
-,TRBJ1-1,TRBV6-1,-,CASSGWTNTEACF,TGTGCCAGCAGTGGATGGACGAACACTGAAGCTTGCTTT
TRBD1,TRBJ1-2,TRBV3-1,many,CASSQGQNGYTF,TGTGCCAGCAGCCAGGGACAGAATGGCTACACCTTC
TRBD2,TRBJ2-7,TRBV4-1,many,CASSQVAGAYEQYF,TGCGCCAGCAGCCAAGTAGCGGGGGCCTACGAGCAGTACTTC
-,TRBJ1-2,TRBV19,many,CASSRGSYGYTF,TGTGCCAGTAGTAGGGGATCCTATGGCTACACCTTC
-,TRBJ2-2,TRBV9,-,CASSGPLIRQAHHSAGELFF,TGTGCCAGCAGCGGCCCTTTGATTCGGCAGGCGCATCATTCCGCCGGGGAGCTGTTTTTT
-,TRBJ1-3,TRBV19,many,CASKEGTGNTIYF,TGTGCCAGTAAGGAGGGGACTGGAAACACCATATATTTT
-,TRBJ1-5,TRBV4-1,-,CASSQTRQEGLTAQHF,TGCGCCAGCAGCCAAACCCGACAGGAGGGGCTTACTGCCCAGCATTTT
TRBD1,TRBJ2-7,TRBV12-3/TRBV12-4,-,CASSLGDRGSEQYF,TGTGCCAGCAGTTTAGGGGACAGGGGGAGCGAGCAGTACTTC
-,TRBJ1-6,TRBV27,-,CASTLGTVDNSPLHF,TGTGCCAGCACCCTCGGGACCGTCGATAATTCACCCCTCCACTTT
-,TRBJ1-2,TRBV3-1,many,CASSPRRQDGYTF,TGTGCCAGCAGCCCACGTCGACAGGACGGCTACACCTTC
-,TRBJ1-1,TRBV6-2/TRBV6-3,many,CASRTFGNTEAFF,TGTGCCAGCAGAACGTTTGGGAACACTGAAGCTTTCTTT
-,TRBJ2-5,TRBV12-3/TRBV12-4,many,CASSFGPGRTQYF,TGTGCCAGCAGTTTCGGACCCGGCCGGACCCAGTACTTC